These T cell receptor beta chains were read from a single sample in a study of control samples from healthy donors and cancer patients. Sequenced by immunoSEQ multiplex PCR; TCRdb stores in-frame clones only, minus some. The sample has around 190,000 clones. The material sequenced was blood. The origin of the receptors is a woman in her thirties in good health. Both conserved end residues are part of each CDR3. The D gene is left open where the match is weak.

D: .
V: TRBV15
J: TRBJ1-4
CDR3: CATSSNRATNEKLFF
DNA: TGTGCCACCAGCAGCAACCGGGCAACTAATGAAAAACTGTTTTTT

D: TRBD1
V: TRBV2
J: TRBJ1-1
CDR3: CAGEPRQGRNTEAFF
DNA: TGTGCTGGGGAGCCCCGACAGGGGAGAAACACTGAAGCTTTCTTT

D: TRBD1
V: TRBV29-1
J: TRBJ2-1
CDR3: CSVGPGTGANEQFF
DNA: TGCAGCGTTGGCCCCGGGACAGGGGCCAATGAGCAGTTCTTC

D: .
V: TRBV5-1
J: TRBJ1-4
CDR3: CASSSGSTTNEKLFF
DNA: TGCGCCAGCAGCTCAGGGTCCACAACTAATGAAAAACTGTTTTTT

D: TRBD2
V: TRBV5-1
J: TRBJ2-5
CDR3: CASSGLAGSKETQYF
DNA: TGCGCCAGCAGCGGGTTAGCGGGATCGAAAGAGACCCAGTACTTC

D: .
V: TRBV12-3/TRBV12-4
J: TRBJ2-7
CDR3: CASSPNTKQYF
DNA: TGTGCCAGCAGCCCTAACACTAAGCAGTACTTC

D: .
V: TRBV4-1
J: TRBJ2-6
CDR3: CASSQEGSGANVLTF
DNA: TGCGCCAGCAGCCAAGAAGGCTCTGGGGCCAACGTCCTGACTTTC

D: TRBD2
V: TRBV5-4
J: TRBJ2-3
CDR3: CASSLVAGFGTDTQYF
DNA: TGTGCCAGCAGCTTGGTAGCGGGGTTCGGCACAGATACGCAGTATTTT

D: .
V: TRBV28
J: TRBJ1-2
CDR3: CASSLGRGYGYTF
DNA: TGTGCCAGCAGTTTAGGCAGGGGCTATGGCTACACCTTC

D: TRBD1
V: TRBV5-5
J: TRBJ1-2
CDR3: CASSAKQGRDNYGYTF
DNA: TGTGCCAGCAGCGCGAAACAGGGGCGGGATAACTATGGCTACACCTTC

D: .
V: TRBV7-9
J: TRBJ1-3
CDR3: CASSFGGVGGNTIYF
DNA: TGTGCCAGCAGCTTTGGCGGAGTCGGCGGAAACACCATATATTTT

D: .
V: TRBV4-1
J: TRBJ2-1
CDR3: CASSPRTGLDEQFF
DNA: TGCGCCAGCAGCCCACGAACAGGGCTCGATGAGCAGTTCTTC

D: .
V: TRBV19
J: TRBJ2-3
CDR3: CASSRGLISTDTQYF
DNA: TGTGCCAGTAGTAGGGGACTGATTAGCACAGATACGCAGTATTTT

D: .
V: TRBV4-3
J: TRBJ2-3
CDR3: CASSQVVGRSTDTQYF
DNA: TGCGCCAGCAGCCAAGTCGTAGGGAGATCCACAGATACGCAGTATTTT

D: TRBD1
V: TRBV7-6
J: TRBJ2-7
CDR3: CASSPSRDRGDEQYF
DNA: TGTGCCAGCAGCCCGTCCCGGGACAGGGGCGACGAGCAGTACTTC

D: .
V: TRBV7-8
J: TRBJ1-3
CDR3: CASSLLNSGNTIYF
DNA: TGTGCCAGCAGCCTCCTGAACTCTGGAAACACCATATATTTT